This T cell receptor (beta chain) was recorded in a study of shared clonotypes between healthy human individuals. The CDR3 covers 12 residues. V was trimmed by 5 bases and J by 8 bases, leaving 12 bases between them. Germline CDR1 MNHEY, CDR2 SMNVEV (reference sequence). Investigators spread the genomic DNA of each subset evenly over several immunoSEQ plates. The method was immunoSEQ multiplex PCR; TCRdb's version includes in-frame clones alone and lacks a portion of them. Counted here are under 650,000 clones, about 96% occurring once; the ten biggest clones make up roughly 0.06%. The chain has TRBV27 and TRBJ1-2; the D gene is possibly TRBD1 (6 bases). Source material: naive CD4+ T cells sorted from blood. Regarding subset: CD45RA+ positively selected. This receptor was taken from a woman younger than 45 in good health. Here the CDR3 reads CASSQSTGGYTF. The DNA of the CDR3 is TGTGCCAGCAGTCAAAGTACAGGGGGCTACACCTTC.